A single sample gave rise to the 10 T cell receptor beta chains below, sequenced in a study of blood T cell repertoires in COVID-19. Sequencing was performed with immunoSEQ multiplex PCR; in TCRdb, only in-frame clones are kept and a portion is missing. This table holds 250,000 to 350,000 clones, approximately 85% found once. The sequenced sample consisted of peripheral blood. These receptors all come from a human donor with COVID-19, enrolled during active disease. The donor label of this sample is uncertain.

This chain connects TRBV6-1 to TRBJ1-2; D ambiguous. V dropped 3 bases and J dropped 3 bases, with 11 bases sitting between them. The CDR3 contains 14 residues. Germline V gene lookup returns CDR1 MNHNS and CDR2 SASEGT. The CDR3 loop reads CASSDRATDYGYTF. CDR3 bases: TGTGCCAGCAGTGATCGAGCCACGGACTATGGCTACACCTTC.

The chain links TRBV2 to TRBJ1-5; D might be TRBD1 (5 bases). V was clipped by 5 bases and J by 0 bases, with 11 bases between them. This CDR3 is built from 15 residues. Per germline, CDR1 SNHLY and CDR2 FYNNEI. The CDR3 protein is CASSLSQVSNQPQHF. The CDR3 region has the DNA TGTGCCAGCAGTTTATCACAGGTTAGCAATCAGCCCCAGCATTTT.

This clone was observed a single time. The rearrangement uses TRBV12-3 or TRBV12-4 and TRBJ1-1; TRBD1 might be the D (5 bases). There are 13 residues in the CDR3. V lost 6 bases and J lost 3, with 11 bases in between. CDR3 nucleotide sequence: TGTGCCAGCAGCAGACAAGGGGACACTGAAGCTTTCTTT. This gives the protein CASSRQGDTEAFF.

The chain has TRBV6-5 and TRBJ1-1; TRBD1 is a possible D gene (6 bases). Germline V gene lookup returns CDR1 MNHEY and CDR2 SVGAGI. Deletions cut 10 bases from V and 6 bases from J, with 21 bases between. The CDR3 is 14 amino acids. In DNA form, the CDR3 reads TGTGCCACCCATTCCTACAGGGAACTCTCTGAAGCTTTCTTT. This encodes CATHSYRELSEAFF.

The chain joins TRBV21-1 to TRBJ1-2; the D call TRBD1 from the table was never checked on the DNA. TRBV21-1 is assigned pseudogene status. The CDR3 spans 21 residues. The CDR3 sequence: CASSKIFRNASELTGPYGYTF. The CDR3, as DNA: TGTGCCAGCAGCAAAATTTTTAGGAACGCATCAGAACTGACAGGGCCCTATGGCTACACCTTC.

CDR3 protein: CASSLVLAGVRETQYF. CDR3 sequence (DNA): TGTGCCAGCAGCTTAGTCCTAGCGGGAGTGAGGGAGACCCAGTACTTC. V usage is TRBV7-2 and J usage is TRBJ2-5, with 10 bases that match TRBD2. Germline V lookup: CDR1 SGHTA, CDR2 FQGNSA. The CDR3 loop spans 16 amino acids. V shed 1 base and J 5 bases; nucleotides not matched to a gene: 7.

This sequence joins TRBV4-2 and TRBJ1-4; 7 bases line up with TRBD1. CDR3 length: 15 residues. The V gene end was trimmed by 2 bases and the J gene end by 4 bases; junction bases not matched to a gene: 4. Germline assignment: CDR1 LGHNA and CDR2 YNFKEQ. CDR3 in amino acids: CASSQPGQLNEKLFF. CDR3 coding DNA: TGTGCCAGCAGCCAACCGGGACAGCTTAATGAAAAACTGTTTTTT.

The J gene is TRBJ2-7, the V gene TRBV4-3, with TRBD2 matching 10 bases. Per germline, CDR1 LGHNA and CDR2 YSLEER. The trim removed 1 base at V and 6 bases at J, leaving 9 bases unmatched. This CDR3 has 16 residues. In nucleotides, the CDR3 is TGCGCCAGCAGCCAAGGCGGTAGCGGGAGGTCTAGCGAGCAGTACTTC. This codes for CASSQGGSGRSSEQYF.

The chain is built from TRBV27 and TRBJ2-5; TRBD2 is a possible D gene (6 bases). The germline V and J ends were trimmed by 5 bases and 2 bases, with 24 bases remaining between them. The CDR3 extends over 18 amino acids. Germline values: CDR1 MNHEY, CDR2 SMNVEV (reference sequence). The DNA of the CDR3 is TGTGCCAGCAGTCTAGGGGAGAACTCGGGACTGAGACAAGAGACCCAGTACTTC. As protein: CASSLGENSGLRQETQYF.

The chain is built from TRBV5-5 and TRBJ2-7, with 8 bases lining up with TRBD1. V gave up 0 bases and J gave up 1 base; unmatched junction bases: 6. The CDR3 is 16 residues long. CDR1 and CDR2 from the germline V gene are SGHKS and YYEKEE (reference sequence). The CDR3 DNA is TGTGCCAGCAGCTTGGACCGGGACAGGCTATCCTACGAGCAGTACTTC. It yields the protein CASSLDRDRLSYEQYF.